Sequencing of this T cell receptor (beta chain) was carried out in a study of CD8 T cells in Susac syndrome. The V gene lost 2 bases and the J gene lost 0 bases, with 5 bases spanning the gap. CDR1 KGHSH and CDR2 LQKENI come from the germline V gene. This CDR3 region has 14 residues. Sequencing of TCR beta, carried out with a high-throughput approach, was applied to CD8+ and CD4+ T cells from the blood. Healthy donors acted as controls, with matching for age and sex. An amount of RNA that ranged from about 0.45 to 1 ug was reverse transcribed with random hexamers. Across 54 Vbeta and 13 Jbeta, immunoSEQ multiplex PCR amplified TCR beta CDR3. TCRdb ran MiXCR on the immunoSEQ multiplex PCR reads and lists one entry per CDR3 protein. The sample includes 150,000 to 200,000 distinct CDR3 sequences, more than 90% seen only once; the top ten take roughly 0.14%.

The chain employs TRBV18 and TRBJ1-5; D is uncertain. Sequenced material: CD4+ T cells from PBMCs. The TCR was taken from a human donor in good health. The CDR3 is CASSPGVSNQPQHF. The CDR3 region has the DNA TGTGCCAGCTCACCAGGGGTTAGCAATCAGCCCCAGCATTTT.